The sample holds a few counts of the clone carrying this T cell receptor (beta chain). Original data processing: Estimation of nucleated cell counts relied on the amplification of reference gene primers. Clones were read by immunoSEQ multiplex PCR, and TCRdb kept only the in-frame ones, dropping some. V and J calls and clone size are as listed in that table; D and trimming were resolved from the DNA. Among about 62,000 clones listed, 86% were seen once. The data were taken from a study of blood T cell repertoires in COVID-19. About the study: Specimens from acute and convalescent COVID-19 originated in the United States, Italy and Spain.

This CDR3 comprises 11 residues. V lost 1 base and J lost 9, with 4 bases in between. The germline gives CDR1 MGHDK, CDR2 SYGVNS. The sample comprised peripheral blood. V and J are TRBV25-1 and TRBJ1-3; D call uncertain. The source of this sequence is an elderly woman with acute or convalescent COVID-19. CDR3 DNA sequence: TGTGCCAGCAGTGAATTGAGCACCATATATTTT. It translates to CASSELSTIYF.